What follows is one T cell receptor beta chain and its context. What it recognizes is unknown. This entry comes from a study of T cell responses to AZD1222 COVID-19 vaccine. Assay used: immunoSEQ multiplex PCR; TCRdb lists only in-frame clones, some missing. The sample carries about 120,000 clones, approximately 91% recorded once. The length of the CDR3 is 15 residues. CDR1 is LNHNV, CDR2 YYDKDF, per germline (reference sequence). V was pared by 0 bases and J by 4 bases, with 10 bases between. The study's findings and limits: White British donors predominated, females outnumbered males, and clonal diversity was possibly underestimated.

The chain has TRBV15 and TRBJ2-1, with a tentative D call TRBD1 (5 bases). The sample in question was peripheral blood, obtained on day 0 of AZD1222 vaccination. The sequence was obtained from an adult in good health. The CDR3 is CATSRELDSYNEQFF. The CDR3 region has the DNA TGTGCCACCAGCAGAGAGTTAGACAGTTACAATGAGCAGTTCTTC.